The source of this T cell receptor beta chain is a study of shared clonotypes between healthy human individuals. Germline values: CDR1 MNHEY, CDR2 SMNVEV (reference sequence). V shed 6 bases, J shed 0 bases, and the junction held 3 bases outside the gene matches. The CDR3 sequence is 14 residues long. Clones were sequenced by immunoSEQ multiplex PCR, and TCRdb holds only the in-frame ones, with some missing. The table lists some 550,000 clones, 95% to 98% of them singletons. The J gene is TRBJ1-1, the V gene TRBV27, with TRBD1 matching 8 bases. The source material was naive CD4+ T cells sorted from blood. Subset in this sample: CD45RA+ positively selected. The source is a woman aged 25 to 39 in good health. CDR3 DNA: TGTGCCAGCAGACGGGACAGGATGAACACTGAAGCTTTCTTT. It encodes CASRRDRMNTEAFF.